The source of this T cell receptor (beta chain) is a study of beta chain features in type 1 diabetes. Sorting produced populations that all topped 95% purity. A single count supports this clone. Its cognate antigen is unknown. The germline gives CDR1 SEHNR, CDR2 FQNEAQ (reference sequence). Losses at the gene ends were 2 bases for V and 2 bases for J; bases not matched to a gene: 6. This CDR3 region has 16 residues. Study findings and constraints: Type 1 diabetes patients had moderately but significantly shorter TCRB CDR3s in all four CD4+ subsets.

As every portion of the isolated RNA was reverse transcribed, the sequencing read expressed TCRB transcripts. Assay used: immunoSEQ multiplex PCR; TCRdb lists only in-frame clones, some missing. The table lists under 300,000 clones, around 21% of them singletons. This sequence joins TRBV7-9 and TRBJ2-5; 9 bases fit TRBD2. This receptor was identified in a woman in her forties with type 1 diabetes. Specimen: naive CD4+ T cells from blood. CDR3: CASSLSYLAGQETQYF. DNA for the CDR3: TGTGCCAGCAGCTTATCCTATCTAGCGGGGCAAGAGACCCAGTACTTC.